This passage covers 3 T cell receptor beta chains from one sample sequenced in a study of cytomegalovirus exposure and HLA in healthy donors (dated by TCRdb to about 2017). To prepare the library, the immunoSEQ multiplex PCR assay was applied. A mixture of 60 forward primers for TCR Vbeta segments and 13 reverse primers for TCR Jbeta segments was used in the multiplex PCR. The table comes from immuneACCESS by way of TCRdb, which keeps in-frame sequences with V and J called. Part of the clones is missing from these tables; in studies checked, under half for an unresolved V gene and the rest for unknown reasons. The sample table shows about 200,000 clones, and around 77% are seen once. The top ten clonotypes cover about 1.9% of the sample. The sequenced sample was PBMCs. The source is a man younger than 45 in good health and CMV-seronegative.

To note about this clone: Distinct nucleotide sequences in the sample also encode this CDR3. The chain couples TRBV18 to TRBJ2-7; D may be TRBD2 (6 bases). Germline loops: CDR1 KGHSH, CDR2 LQKENI. The CDR3 covers 15 residues. Trimming removed 3 bases at V and 0 bases at J, with 12 bases between. The CDR3 sequence: CASSPGLANSYEQYF. CDR3 DNA sequence: TGTGCCAGCTCACCCGGCCTAGCGAACTCCTACGAGCAGTACTTC.

This clone has only one observation. The rearrangement uses TRBV27 and TRBJ1-2; TRBD1 is a possible D gene (6 bases). The CDR3 has 12 residues. Trimming shortened V by 10 bases and J by 5 bases, and 14 bases separated the two germline ends. In germline, CDR1 is MNHEY, CDR2 SMNVEV (reference sequence). The CDR3 nucleotides read TGTGCCACTCATACAGGGATTTATGGCTACACCTTC. It is translated as CATHTGIYGYTF.

This clone was detected only once. V and J are TRBV5-1 and TRBJ2-7; no clear D. The CDR3 spans 13 residues. Per the germline V gene, CDR1 is SGHRS and CDR2 is YFSETQ. Trimming shortened V by 1 base and J by 4 bases, and 9 bases separated the two germline ends. The CDR3 spells CASSLKHMYEQYF. CDR3 nucleotide sequence: TGCGCCAGCAGCTTGAAACACATGTACGAGCAGTACTTC.